Shown below are 12 T cell receptor beta chains from a single sample sequenced in a study of blood T cells in healthy people across ages. Primers used in a second PCR of roughly 7 to 11 cycles were a sample-barcoded 5' primer and a J-beta primer mix. TCRdb re-called the 5' RACE reads with MiXCR, one entry per CDR3 protein. The repertoire holds almost 800,000 distinct CDR3 sequences, roughly 60% seen once, with roughly 20% in the top ten. The sequenced sample was blood. The receptors shown here come from a man younger than 45 in good health.

The chain recombines TRBV6-6 with TRBJ2-4, with D possibly being TRBD1 (6 bases). The J call is uncertain, as TRBJ2-7 better fits the DNA end. This CDR3 is 17 amino acids long. CDR1 is MNHNY, CDR2 SVGAGI, per germline (reference sequence). The CDR3 loop is CASSKGTGVGASYEQYF. The CDR3 nucleotides read TGTGCCAGCAGTAAGGGCACCGGGGTGGGGGCCTCCTACGAGCAGTACTTC.

This clonotype occurred a few times. The rearrangement uses TRBV11-1 and TRBJ1-5; perhaps TRBD1 as D (6 bases). Germline assignment: CDR1 SGHAT and CDR2 FQDESV (reference sequence). The CDR3 is made up of 13 amino acids. V lost 5 bases and J lost 4, with 9 bases in between. The CDR3 region has the DNA TGTGCCAGCAGCACAGACAGGAATCAGCCCCAGCATTTT. Encoded protein: CASSTDRNQPQHF.

The genes are TRBV25-1 and TRBJ2-1; 9 bases are a match to TRBD1. The CDR3 is made up of 17 amino acids. Germline lookup yields CDR1 MGHDK and CDR2 SYGVNS. The ends lost 2 bases at V and 0 bases at J; junction bases unmatched: 5. The CDR3 protein is CASSERQGVSSYNEQFF. The CDR3 DNA is TGTGCCAGCAGTGAAAGACAGGGGGTAAGCTCCTACAATGAGCAGTTCTTC.

The chain joins TRBV27 to TRBJ1-2; no definite D call. Looked up from germline, CDR1 is MNHEY and CDR2 is SMNVEV (reference sequence). This CDR3 comprises 12 residues. Between the trimmed V and J ends, which lost 7 bases and 3 bases, there was a span of 9 bases. CDR3 nucleotides: TGTGCCAGCACCATCTGGCACTATGGCTACACCTTC. Translating it yields CASTIWHYGYTF.

V is TRBV7-9 and J is TRBJ2-6, with TRBD1 as a possible D gene (5 bases). This CDR3 region has 16 residues. V was pared by 1 base and J by 3 bases, with 10 bases between. Germline assignment: CDR1 SEHNR and CDR2 FQNEAQ (reference sequence). For the CDR3, the DNA is TGTGCCAGCAGCTTAGACAGGCGTGGTGGGGCCAACGTCCTGACTTTC. Protein: CASSLDRRGGANVLTF.

This sequence joins TRBV3-1 and TRBJ2-1; D could derive from TRBD1 or TRBD2 (5 bases each). The germline V gene has CDR1 LGHDT and CDR2 YNNKEL (reference sequence). Trimming stripped 6 bases from V and 7 bases from J, with 13 bases between. The CDR3 consists of 13 residues. CDR3 protein: CASRAGTQNEQFF. CDR3 bases: TGTGCCAGCAGGGCCGGGACCCAAAATGAGCAGTTCTTC.

The chain links TRBV20-1 to TRBJ2-3, with 16 bases that match TRBD2. CDR3 length equals 19 residues. V gave up 6 bases and J gave up 6 bases; unmatched junction bases: 18. Germline V gives CDR1 DFQATT, CDR2 SNEGSKA (reference sequence). CDR3 residues: CSAPPGTSGGVIFGDTQYF. The DNA of the CDR3 is TGCAGTGCGCCCCCCGGGACTAGCGGGGGGGTAATTTTTGGGGATACGCAGTATTTT.

The chain joins TRBV20-1 to TRBJ1-2, with a possible D match to TRBD1 (5 bases). CDR3 size: 13 residues. The V gene's germline CDR1 is DFQATT and CDR2 SNEGSKA (reference sequence). Trimming left V 3 bases short and J 5 bases short, with 13 bases between. The CDR3 region has the DNA TGCAGTGCTAGTCAGGGCGGGTCATATGGCTACACCTTC. Translation: CSASQGGSYGYTF.

This chain joins TRBV20-1 and TRBJ2-5; 11 bases agree with TRBD2. V lost 4 bases, J lost 7 bases, and 8 bases stayed unmatched. The length of the CDR3 is 14 residues. Per germline, CDR1 DFQATT and CDR2 SNEGSKA (reference sequence). DNA of the CDR3: TGCAGTGCTATAGTGGGACTAGCGGTTGGGACCCAGTACTTC. It translates to CSAIVGLAVGTQYF.

J is TRBJ1-1 and V is TRBV20-1, with D tentatively TRBD1 (5 bases). V was trimmed by 6 bases and J by 4 bases, leaving 15 bases between them. This CDR3 comprises 13 residues. Germline CDR1 reads DFQATT; CDR2 reads SNEGSKA (reference sequence). The CDR3 spells CSADQGRFTEAFF. For the CDR3, the DNA is TGCAGTGCCGATCAGGGAAGGTTCACTGAAGCTTTCTTT.

The J gene is TRBJ2-7, the V gene TRBV6-5; 7 positions match TRBD1. The V gene end was trimmed by 6 bases and the J gene end by 3 bases; junction bases not matched to a gene: 8. The CDR3 runs to 14 residues. Germline V CDR1 and CDR2: MNHEY, SVGAGI. CDR3 nucleotides: TGTGCCAGCAGAATTACAGGGGAAAGCTACGAGCAGTACTTC. Its translation is CASRITGESYEQYF.

The chain recombines TRBV2 with TRBJ2-5, with TRBD2 matching over 10 bases. The DNA end is more similar to TRBJ2-7, so the J call may be wrong. The CDR3 is 13 residues long. From germline, CDR1 is SNHLY and CDR2 FYNNEI. CDR3 region: CARRASGSYEQYF. The CDR3 DNA reads TGTGCCAGGCGAGCTAGCGGGAGTTACGAGCAGTACTTC.